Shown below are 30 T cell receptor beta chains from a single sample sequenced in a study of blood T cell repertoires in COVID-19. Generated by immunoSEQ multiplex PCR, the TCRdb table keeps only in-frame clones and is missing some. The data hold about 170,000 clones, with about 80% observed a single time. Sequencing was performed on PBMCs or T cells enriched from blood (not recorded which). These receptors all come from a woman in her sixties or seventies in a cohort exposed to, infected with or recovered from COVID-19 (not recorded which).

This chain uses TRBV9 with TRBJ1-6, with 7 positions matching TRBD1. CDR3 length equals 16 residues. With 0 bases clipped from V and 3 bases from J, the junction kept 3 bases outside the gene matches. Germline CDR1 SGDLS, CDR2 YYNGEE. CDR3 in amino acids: CASSVGDSVYNSPLHF. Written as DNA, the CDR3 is TGTGCCAGCAGCGTAGGGGACAGCGTCTATAATTCACCCCTCCACTTT.

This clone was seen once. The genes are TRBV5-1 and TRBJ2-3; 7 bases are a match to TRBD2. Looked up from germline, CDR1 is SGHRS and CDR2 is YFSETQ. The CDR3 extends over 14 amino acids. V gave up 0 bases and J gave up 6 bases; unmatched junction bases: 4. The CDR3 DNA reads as TGCGCCAGCAGCTTGGCCAGGGAGGGGGATACGCAGTATTTT. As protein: CASSLAREGDTQYF.

CDR3 sequence (DNA): TGTGCCAGCAGCTCTTCTAGTGCAACTAATGAAAAACTGTTTTTT. Protein: CASSSSSATNEKLFF. V and J are TRBV28 and TRBJ1-4; no definite D call. CDR3 size: 15 residues. V gave up 6 bases and J gave up 0 bases, with 11 bases separating them. Germline lookup yields CDR1 MDHEN and CDR2 SYDVKM.

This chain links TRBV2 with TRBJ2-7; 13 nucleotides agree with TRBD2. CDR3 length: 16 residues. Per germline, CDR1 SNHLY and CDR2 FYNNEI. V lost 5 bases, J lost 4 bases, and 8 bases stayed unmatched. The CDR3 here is CASSTRTSGSTYEQYF. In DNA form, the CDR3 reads TGTGCCAGCAGTACTCGGACTAGCGGGAGTACGTACGAGCAGTACTTC.

The CDR3: CATKGQASSGANVLTF. The CDR3 DNA follows: TGTGCCACCAAGGGACAGGCCAGCTCTGGGGCCAACGTCCTGACTTTC. The rearrangement joins TRBV28 to TRBJ2-6; 8 bases align to TRBD1. Germline values: CDR1 MDHEN, CDR2 SYDVKM. This CDR3 is built from 16 residues. V dropped 10 bases and J dropped 0; count of bases not matched to a gene: 8.

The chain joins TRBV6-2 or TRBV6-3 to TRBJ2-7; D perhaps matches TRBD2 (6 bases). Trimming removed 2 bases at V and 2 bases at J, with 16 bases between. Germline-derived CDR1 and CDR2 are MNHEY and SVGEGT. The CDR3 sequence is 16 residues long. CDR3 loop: CASSYPEGGSPYEQYF. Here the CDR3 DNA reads TGTGCCAGCAGTTACCCCGAGGGAGGATCCCCCTACGAGCAGTACTTC.

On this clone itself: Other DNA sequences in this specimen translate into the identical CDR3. The CDR3 DNA reads as TGTGCCAGCAGTCTGACAGGGTATGGCTACACCTTC. Encoded protein: CASSLTGYGYTF. This chain connects TRBV28 to TRBJ1-2; 7 positions match TRBD1. The V segment lost 5 bases and the J segment 5 bases; nucleotides outside the gene matches: 2. Germline V gene lookup returns CDR1 MDHEN and CDR2 SYDVKM. CDR3 size: 12 residues.

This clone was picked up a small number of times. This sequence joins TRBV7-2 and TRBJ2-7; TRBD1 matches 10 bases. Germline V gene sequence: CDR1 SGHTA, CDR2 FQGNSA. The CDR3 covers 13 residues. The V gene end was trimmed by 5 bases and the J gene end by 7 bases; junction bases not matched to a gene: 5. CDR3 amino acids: CASSGQGVREQYF. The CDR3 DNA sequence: TGTGCCAGCAGCGGACAGGGGGTGAGGGAGCAGTACTTC.

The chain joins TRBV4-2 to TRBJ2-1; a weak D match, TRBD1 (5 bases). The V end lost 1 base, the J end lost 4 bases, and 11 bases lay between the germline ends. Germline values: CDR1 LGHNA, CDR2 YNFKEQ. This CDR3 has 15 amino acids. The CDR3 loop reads CASSQVRARYNEQFF. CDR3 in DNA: TGTGCCAGCAGCCAAGTCAGGGCTCGTTACAATGAGCAGTTCTTC.

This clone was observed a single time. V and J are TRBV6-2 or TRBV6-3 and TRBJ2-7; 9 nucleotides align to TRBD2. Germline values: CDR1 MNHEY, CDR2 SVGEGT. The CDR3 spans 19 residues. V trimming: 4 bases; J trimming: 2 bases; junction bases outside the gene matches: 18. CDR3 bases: TGTGCCAGCAGTTTCCCAACAGGACTAGCGCAGGCGAAAACCTACGAGCAGTACTTC. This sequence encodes CASSFPTGLAQAKTYEQYF.

CDR3 DNA: TGTGCCAGCAGCCAGGACAGACACACTGAAGCTTTCTTT. It specifies CASSQDRHTEAFF. The chain uses TRBV5-4 and TRBJ1-1; tentative D call: TRBD1 (6 bases). CDR1 and CDR2 (germline): SGHNT, YYREEE (reference sequence). The CDR3 has 13 residues. V was clipped by 4 bases and J by 3 bases, with 10 bases between them.

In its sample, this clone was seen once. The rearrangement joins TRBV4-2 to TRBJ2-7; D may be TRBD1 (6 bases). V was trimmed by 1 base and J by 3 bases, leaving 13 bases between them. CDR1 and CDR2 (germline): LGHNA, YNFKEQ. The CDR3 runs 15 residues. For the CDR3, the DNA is TGTGCCAGCAGCCAAGCTTCCGGGACACACTACGAGCAGTACTTC. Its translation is CASSQASGTHYEQYF.

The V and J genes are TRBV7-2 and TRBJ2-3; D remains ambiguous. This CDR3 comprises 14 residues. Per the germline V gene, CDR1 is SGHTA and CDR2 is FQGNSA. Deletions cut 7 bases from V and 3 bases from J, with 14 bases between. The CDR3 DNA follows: TGTGCCAGCACAAGGATGGGCTTTACAGATACGCAGTATTTT. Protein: CASTRMGFTDTQYF.

Written as DNA, the CDR3 is TGCGCCAGCAGCTTGGCTAGCGGATGGGAGACCCAGTACTTC. This encodes CASSLASGWETQYF. The chain uses TRBV5-1 and TRBJ2-5, with 7 bases identical to TRBD2. This CDR3 is built from 14 residues. Trimming removed 0 bases from V and 5 bases from J; junction bases left unmatched: 4. CDR1 is SGHRS and CDR2 is YFSETQ in the germline V gene.

The CDR3 DNA reads as TGCGCCAGCAGCTTTACAGGCATGGGTGAAAAACTGTTTTTT. It encodes CASSFTGMGEKLFF. The gene calls are TRBV5-1 and TRBJ1-4, with TRBD1 as a possible D gene (5 bases). The CDR3 length is 14 residues. Trimming took off 2 bases at V and 7 bases at J, with 12 bases between the two ends. The germline V gene has CDR1 SGHRS and CDR2 YFSETQ.

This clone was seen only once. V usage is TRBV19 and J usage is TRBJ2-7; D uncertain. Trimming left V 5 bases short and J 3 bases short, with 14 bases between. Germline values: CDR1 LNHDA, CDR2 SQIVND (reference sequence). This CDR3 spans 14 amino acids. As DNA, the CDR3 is TGTGCCAGTAGTCGTTATTTCGGTCTCTACGAGCAGTACTTC. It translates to CASSRYFGLYEQYF. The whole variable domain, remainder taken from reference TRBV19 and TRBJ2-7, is DGGITQSPKYLFRKEGQNVTLSCEQNLNHDAMYWYRQDPGQGLRLIYYSQIVNDFQKGDIAEGYSVSREKKESFPLTVTSAQKNPTAFYLCASSRYFGLYEQYFGPGTRLTVT.

CDR3 nucleotides: TGTGCCAGCAGTGAGATGACAGGGGTCCACGAGCAGTACTTC. Its translation is CASSEMTGVHEQYF. This sequence joins TRBV2 and TRBJ2-7, with 8 nucleotides matching TRBD1. Germline V gene sequence: CDR1 SNHLY, CDR2 FYNNEI. This CDR3 contains 14 residues. V lost 3 bases, J lost 5 bases, and 6 bases stayed unmatched.

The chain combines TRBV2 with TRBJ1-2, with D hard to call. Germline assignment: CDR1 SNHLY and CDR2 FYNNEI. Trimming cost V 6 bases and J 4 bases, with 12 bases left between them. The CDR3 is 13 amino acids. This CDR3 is CASRDDTSYGYTF. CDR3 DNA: TGTGCCAGCAGGGATGACACAAGCTATGGCTACACCTTC.

The CDR3 spells CAWNWDWGYEQYF. The CDR3 DNA follows: TGTGCCTGGAACTGGGACTGGGGTTACGAGCAGTACTTC. The chain is built from TRBV30 and TRBJ2-7; D possibly corresponds to TRBD2 (6 bases). Trimming cost V 4 bases and J 4 bases, with 14 bases left between them. Germline V lookup: CDR1 GTSNPN, CDR2 SVGIG (reference sequence). The CDR3 loop spans 13 amino acids.

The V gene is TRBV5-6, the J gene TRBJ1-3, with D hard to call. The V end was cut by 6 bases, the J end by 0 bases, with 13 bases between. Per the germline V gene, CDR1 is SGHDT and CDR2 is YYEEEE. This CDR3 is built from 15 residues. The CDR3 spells CASTTIGGSGNTIYF. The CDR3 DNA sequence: TGTGCCAGCACCACGATAGGAGGCTCTGGAAACACCATATATTTT.

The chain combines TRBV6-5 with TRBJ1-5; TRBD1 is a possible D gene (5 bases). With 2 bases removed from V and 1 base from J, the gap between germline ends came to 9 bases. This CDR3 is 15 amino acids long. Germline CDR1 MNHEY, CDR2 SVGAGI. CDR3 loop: CASSYAGQSNQPQHF. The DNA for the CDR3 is TGTGCCAGCAGTTACGCAGGGCAGAGCAATCAGCCCCAGCATTTT.

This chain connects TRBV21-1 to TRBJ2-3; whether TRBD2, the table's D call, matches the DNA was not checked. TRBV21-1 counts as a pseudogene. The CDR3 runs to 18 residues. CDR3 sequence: CASSKAEAVTIHTDTQYF. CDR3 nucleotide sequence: TGTGCCAGCAGCAAAGCAGAGGCCGTTACCATCCACACAGATACGCAGTATTTT.

Here the CDR3 DNA reads TGTGCCAGCTCACCACGGACAGGACCCGGGGAGCTGTTTTTT. The encoded protein is CASSPRTGPGELFF. V is TRBV18 and J is TRBJ2-2, with 7 bases fitting TRBD1. CDR1 and CDR2 (germline): KGHSH, LQKENI. V lost 1 base, J lost 6 bases, and 2 bases stayed unmatched. This CDR3 region has 14 residues.

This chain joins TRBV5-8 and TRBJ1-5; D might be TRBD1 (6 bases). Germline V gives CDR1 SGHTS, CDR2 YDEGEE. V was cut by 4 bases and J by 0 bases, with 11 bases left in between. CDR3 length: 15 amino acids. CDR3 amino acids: CASSPEGVSNQPQHF. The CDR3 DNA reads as TGTGCCAGCAGCCCTGAGGGGGTTAGCAATCAGCCCCAGCATTTT.

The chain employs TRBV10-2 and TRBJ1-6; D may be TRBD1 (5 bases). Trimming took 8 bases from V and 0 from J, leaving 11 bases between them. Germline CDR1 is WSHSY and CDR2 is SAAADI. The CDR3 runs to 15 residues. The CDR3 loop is CASGDFYSYNSPLHF. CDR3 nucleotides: TGCGCCAGCGGGGACTTTTACTCCTATAATTCACCCCTCCACTTT.

The CDR3 reads CASSPSHGGGNTIYF. The CDR3 DNA reads as TGTGCCAGCTCACCGAGCCACGGCGGTGGAAACACCATATATTTT. The chain links TRBV18 to TRBJ1-3; D uncertain. Germline V gene lookup returns CDR1 KGHSH and CDR2 LQKENI. Trimming cost V 3 bases and J 3 bases, with 12 bases left between them. This CDR3 is built from 15 residues.

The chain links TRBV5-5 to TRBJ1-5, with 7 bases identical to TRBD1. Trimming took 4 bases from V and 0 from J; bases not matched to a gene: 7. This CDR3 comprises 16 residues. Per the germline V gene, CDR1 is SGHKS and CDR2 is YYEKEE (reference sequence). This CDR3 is CASSPGQAYSNQPQHF. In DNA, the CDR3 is TGTGCCAGCAGCCCAGGACAGGCCTATAGCAATCAGCCCCAGCATTTT.

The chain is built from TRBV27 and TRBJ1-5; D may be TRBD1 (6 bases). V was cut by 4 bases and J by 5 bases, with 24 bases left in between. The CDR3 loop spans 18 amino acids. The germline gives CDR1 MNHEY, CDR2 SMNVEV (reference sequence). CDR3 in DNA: TGTGCCAGCAGTTCAACCTTTTCGGGGAGGGGGTATCATCAGCCCCAGCATTTT. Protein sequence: CASSSTFSGRGYHQPQHF.

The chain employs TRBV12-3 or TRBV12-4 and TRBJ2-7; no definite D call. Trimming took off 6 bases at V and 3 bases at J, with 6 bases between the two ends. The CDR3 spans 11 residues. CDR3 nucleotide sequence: TGTGCCAGCAGCTCCCTCTACGAGCAGTACTTC. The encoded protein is CASSSLYEQYF.

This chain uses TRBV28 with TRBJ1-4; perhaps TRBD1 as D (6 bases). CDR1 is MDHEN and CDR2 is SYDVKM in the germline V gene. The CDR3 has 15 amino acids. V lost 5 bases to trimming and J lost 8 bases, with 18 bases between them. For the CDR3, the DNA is TGTGCCAGCAGTCCCCCCTGGGGGGGCGAGGAAAAACTGTTTTTT. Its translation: CASSPPWGGEEKLFF. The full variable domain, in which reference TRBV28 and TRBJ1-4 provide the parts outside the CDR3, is DVKVTQSSRYLVKRTGEKVFLECVQDMDHENMFWYRQDPGLGLRLIYFSYDVKMKEKGDIPEGYSVSREKKERFSLILESASTNQTSMYLCASSPPWGGEEKLFFGSGTQLSVL.